The clone carrying this T cell receptor beta chain was seen a handful of times. Trimming left V 6 bases short and J 2 bases short, with 17 bases between. The CDR3 totals 15 residues. In germline, CDR1 is ENHRY, CDR2 SYGVKD. The sample is drawn from a study of early T cells in non-severe SARS-CoV-2 infection. On the study more broadly: Unsorted whole-blood RNA was sequenced in bulk, leaving chains unpaired.

Unique molecular identifiers (one per individual cDNA molecule) were attached. MiXCR was run by TCRdb on the 5' RACE reads, yielding one entry per CDR3 protein. The sample includes approximately 29,000 distinct CDR3 sequences, approximately 6% seen only once; the top ten take around 34%. The V call is TRBV10-3, the J call TRBJ2-7; tentative D call: TRBD1 (5 bases). The origin of this receptor is an adult who was a healthcare worker with PCR-confirmed SARS-CoV-2 infection or an uninfected control (not recorded which). Sample: whole blood, taken at baseline. CDR3 DNA sequence: TGTGCCATCAGCGACGACAGCTATTTACCCTACGAGCAGTACTTC. Its translation: CAISDDSYLPYEQYF.